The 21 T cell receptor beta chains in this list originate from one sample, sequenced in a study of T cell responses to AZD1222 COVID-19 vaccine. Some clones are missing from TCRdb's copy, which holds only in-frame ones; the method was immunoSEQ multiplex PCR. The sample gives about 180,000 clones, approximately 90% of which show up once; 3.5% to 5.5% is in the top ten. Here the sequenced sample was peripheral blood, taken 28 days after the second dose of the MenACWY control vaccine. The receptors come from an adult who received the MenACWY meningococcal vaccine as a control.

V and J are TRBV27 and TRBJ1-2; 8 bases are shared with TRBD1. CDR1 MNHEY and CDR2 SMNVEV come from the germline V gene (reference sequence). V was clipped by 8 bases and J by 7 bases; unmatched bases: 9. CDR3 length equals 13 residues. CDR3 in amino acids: CASSRGQTIGYTF. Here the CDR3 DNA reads TGTGCCAGCTCCAGGGGGCAAACGATTGGCTACACCTTC.

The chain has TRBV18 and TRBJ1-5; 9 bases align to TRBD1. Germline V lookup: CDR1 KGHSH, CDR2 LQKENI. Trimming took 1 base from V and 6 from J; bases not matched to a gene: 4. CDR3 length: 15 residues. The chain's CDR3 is CASSPRDRVGQPQHF. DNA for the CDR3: TGTGCCAGCTCACCACGGGACAGGGTAGGTCAGCCCCAGCATTTT.

The CDR3 bases are TGCGCCAGCAGCCAATTAGACGGCCTCTCTGGAAACACCATATATTTT. Translated, it gives CASSQLDGLSGNTIYF. The J gene is TRBJ1-3, the V gene TRBV4-3; no definite D call. The V end was cut by 2 bases, the J end by 0 bases, with 11 bases between. The germline V gene has CDR1 LGHNA and CDR2 YSLEER. This CDR3 comprises 16 residues.

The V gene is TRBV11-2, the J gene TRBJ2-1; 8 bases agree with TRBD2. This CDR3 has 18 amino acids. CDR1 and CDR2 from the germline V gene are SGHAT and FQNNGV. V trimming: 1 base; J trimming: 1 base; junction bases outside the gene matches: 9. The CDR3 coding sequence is TGTGCCAGCAGCTTAGGAAGCGGGAGTAGTAGATCCTACAATGAGCAGTTCTTC. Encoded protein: CASSLGSGSSRSYNEQFF.

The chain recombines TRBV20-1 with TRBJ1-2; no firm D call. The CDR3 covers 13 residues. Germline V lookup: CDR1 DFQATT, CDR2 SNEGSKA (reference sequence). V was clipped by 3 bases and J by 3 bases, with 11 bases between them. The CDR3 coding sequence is TGCAGTGCTAGTGAGGGCTGGGACTATGGCTACACCTTC. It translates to CSASEGWDYGYTF.

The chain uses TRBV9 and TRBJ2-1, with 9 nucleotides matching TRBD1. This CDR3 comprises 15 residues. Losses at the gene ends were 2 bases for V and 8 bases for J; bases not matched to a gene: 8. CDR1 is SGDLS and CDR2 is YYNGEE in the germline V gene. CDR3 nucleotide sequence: TGTGCCAGCAGCGTTGGGACAGGGAAACGGGATGAGCAGTTCTTC. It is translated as CASSVGTGKRDEQFF.

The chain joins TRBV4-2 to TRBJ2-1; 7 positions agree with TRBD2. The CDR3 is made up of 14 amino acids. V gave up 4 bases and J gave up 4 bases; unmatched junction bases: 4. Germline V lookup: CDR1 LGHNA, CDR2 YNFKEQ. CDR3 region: CASSPSGVYNEQFF. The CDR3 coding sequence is TGTGCCAGCAGCCCTAGCGGAGTATACAATGAGCAGTTCTTC.

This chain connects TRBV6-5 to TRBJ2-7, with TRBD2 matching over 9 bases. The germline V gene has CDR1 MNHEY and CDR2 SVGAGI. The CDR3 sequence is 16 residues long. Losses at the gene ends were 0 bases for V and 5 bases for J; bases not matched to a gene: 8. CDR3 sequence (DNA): TGTGCCAGCAGTTACTCGAGCCTAGCGGGGCGGGACGAGCAGTACTTC. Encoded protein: CASSYSSLAGRDEQYF.

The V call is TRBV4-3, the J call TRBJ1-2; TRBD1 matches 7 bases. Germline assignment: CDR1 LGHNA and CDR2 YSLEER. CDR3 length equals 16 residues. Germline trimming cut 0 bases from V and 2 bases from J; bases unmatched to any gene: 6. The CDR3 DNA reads TGCGCCAGCAGCCAAGATACGAGACAGGGAAACTATGGCTACACCTTC. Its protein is CASSQDTRQGNYGYTF.

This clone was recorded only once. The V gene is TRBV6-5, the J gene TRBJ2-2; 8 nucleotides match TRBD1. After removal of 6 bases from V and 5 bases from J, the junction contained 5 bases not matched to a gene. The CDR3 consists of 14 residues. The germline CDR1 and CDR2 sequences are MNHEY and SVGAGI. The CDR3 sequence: CASRLYRGTGELFF. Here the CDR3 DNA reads TGTGCCAGCAGGTTATACAGGGGGACCGGGGAGCTGTTTTTT.

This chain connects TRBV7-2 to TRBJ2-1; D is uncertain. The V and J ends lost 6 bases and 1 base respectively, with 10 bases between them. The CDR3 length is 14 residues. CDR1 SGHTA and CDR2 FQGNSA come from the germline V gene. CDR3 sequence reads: CASSPSASYNEQFF. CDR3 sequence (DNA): TGTGCCAGCAGTCCTTCGGCGTCCTACAATGAGCAGTTCTTC.

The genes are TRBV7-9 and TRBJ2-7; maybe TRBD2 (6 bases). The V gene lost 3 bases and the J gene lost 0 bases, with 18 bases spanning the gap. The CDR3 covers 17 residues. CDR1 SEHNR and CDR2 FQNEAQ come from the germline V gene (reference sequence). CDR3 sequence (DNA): TGTGCCAGCAGCTTGGATCTCGGGGGAGTAACCTCCTACGAGCAGTACTTC. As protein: CASSLDLGGVTSYEQYF.

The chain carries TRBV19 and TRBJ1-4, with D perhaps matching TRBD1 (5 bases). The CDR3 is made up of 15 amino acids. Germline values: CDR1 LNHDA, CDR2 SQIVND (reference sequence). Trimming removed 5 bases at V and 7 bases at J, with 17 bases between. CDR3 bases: TGTGCCAGTAGTCTCGGAAGAGGGGCGGGTGAAAAACTGTTTTTT. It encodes CASSLGRGAGEKLFF.

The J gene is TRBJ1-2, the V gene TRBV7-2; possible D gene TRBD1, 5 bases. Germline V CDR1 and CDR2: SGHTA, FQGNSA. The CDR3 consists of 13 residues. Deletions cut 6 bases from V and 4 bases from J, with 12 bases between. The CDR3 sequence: CASRAGRIYGYTF. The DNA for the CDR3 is TGTGCCAGCAGGGCGGGACGGATCTATGGCTACACCTTC. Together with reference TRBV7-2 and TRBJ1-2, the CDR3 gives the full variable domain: GAGVSQSPSNKVTEKGKDVELRCDPISGHTALYWYRQSLGQGLEFLIYFQGNSAPDKSGLPSDRFSAERTGGSVSTLTIQRTQQEDSAVYLCASRAGRIYGYTFGSGTRLTVV.

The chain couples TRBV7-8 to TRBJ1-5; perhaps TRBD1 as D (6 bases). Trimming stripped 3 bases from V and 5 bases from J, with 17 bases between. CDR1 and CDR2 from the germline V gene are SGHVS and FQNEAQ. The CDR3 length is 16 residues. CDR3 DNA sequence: TGTGCCAGCAGCTTGGGAAAACAGGGACCCCATCAGCCCCAGCATTTT. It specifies CASSLGKQGPHQPQHF.

This chain's CDR3 is CSVVQGAIDQPQHF. CDR3 bases: TGCAGCGTTGTTCAGGGGGCAATCGATCAGCCCCAGCATTTT. The chain uses TRBV29-1 and TRBJ1-5; 8 positions agree with TRBD1. Unmatched junction bases numbered 7, after V lost 4 bases and J lost 5 bases. Per the germline V gene, CDR1 is SQVTM and CDR2 is ANQGSEA. CDR3 size: 14 residues. Full variable domain (rest looked up from reference TRBV29-1 and TRBJ1-5): SAVISQKPSRDICQRGTSLTIQCQVDSQVTMMFWYRQQPGQSLTLIATANQGSEATYESGFVIDKFPISRPNLTFSTLTVSNMSPEDSSIYLCSVVQGAIDQPQHFGDGTRLSIL.

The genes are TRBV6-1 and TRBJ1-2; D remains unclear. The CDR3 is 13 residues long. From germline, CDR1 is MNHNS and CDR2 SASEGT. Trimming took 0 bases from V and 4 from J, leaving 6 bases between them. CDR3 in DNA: TGTGCCAGCAGTGAAGCTTCCGTCTATGGCTACACCTTC. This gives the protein CASSEASVYGYTF.

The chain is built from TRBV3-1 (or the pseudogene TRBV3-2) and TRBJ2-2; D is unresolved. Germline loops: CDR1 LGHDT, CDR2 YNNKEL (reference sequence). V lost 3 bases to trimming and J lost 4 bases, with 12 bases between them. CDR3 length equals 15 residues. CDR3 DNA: TGTGCCAGCAGCCATGGTGCTTTGGGCACCGGGGAGCTGTTTTTT. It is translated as CASSHGALGTGELFF.

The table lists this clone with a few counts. The DNA of the CDR3 is TGTGCCAGCAGCTCCCAGTGGCTTCAGCCCCAGCATTTT. Encoded protein: CASSSQWLQPQHF. The J gene is TRBJ1-5, the V gene TRBV7-2; D gene ambiguous. This CDR3 is built from 13 residues. V lost 4 bases and J lost 6, with 10 bases in between. Per the germline V gene, CDR1 is SGHTA and CDR2 is FQGNSA.

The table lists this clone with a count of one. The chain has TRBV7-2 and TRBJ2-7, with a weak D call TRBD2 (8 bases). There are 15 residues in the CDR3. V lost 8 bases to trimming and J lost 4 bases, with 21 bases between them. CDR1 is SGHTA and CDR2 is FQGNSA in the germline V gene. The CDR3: CASGQTGTSKYEQYF. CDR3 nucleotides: TGTGCCAGCGGTCAGACAGGGACTAGTAAGTACGAGCAGTACTTC.

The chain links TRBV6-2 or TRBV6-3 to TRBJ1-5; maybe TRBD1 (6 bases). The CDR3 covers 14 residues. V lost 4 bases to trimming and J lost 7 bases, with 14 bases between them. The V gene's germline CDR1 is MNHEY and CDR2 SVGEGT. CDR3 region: CASSWSGEGQPQHF. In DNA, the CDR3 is TGTGCCAGCAGTTGGTCAGGGGAGGGGCAGCCCCAGCATTTT.